This T cell receptor (beta chain) was captured in a study of metastatic and nonmetastatic thyroid tumors (dated by TCRdb to the early 2020s). Regarding the research as a whole: The researchers compared repertoires between peripheral blood samples and tumor or nodule tissue samples from patients with malignant or benign thyroid disease. Findings and caveats that apply to the study as a whole: TCR beta diversity was reported as significantly higher in malignant tumors than in benign nodules, in both blood and tumor samples.

None of the patients had been given any treatment before thyroid surgery. The study retrospectively analysed patient clinical samples collected from the early 2010s to the late 2010s using T-cell receptor beta sequencing. Library construction relied on PCR. The sequencer was an Illumina HiSeq 4000. High-throughput sequencing was used to profile the TCR beta-chain CDR3 region of every patient. Processing in the source paper ran as follows. A classifier to discriminate distant-metastatic papillary thyroid cancer patients was built from CDR3 differences across clinicopathological groups. Repertoire diversity was assessed with the Shannon index, and tumor-blood repertoire similarity with the Morisita-Horn index. TCRdb trimmed the raw reads at Q25, called clones with MiXCR and kept productive beta chains. Here the V and J calls rest on TCRdb's processing, not on the authors' analysis. The sample profile shows 20,000 to 25,000 clones; approximately 23% of them were found once. The ten top clones hold approximately 13% of the sample.

About this clone: This receptor's antigen is unknown. Base qualities were left out, and no much larger clone turns up one base away.

The sequence was collected from a female donor with papillary thyroid cancer or a benign thyroid nodule (not recorded which). Some clones in this sample may be carry-over from other donors' samples. The sequenced sample consisted of tumor tissue.

CDR3 loop: CASSPPAGVTEAFF. The DNA reads as follows: TGTGCCAGCAGTCCCCCGGCAGGGGTAACTGAAGCTTTCTTT. The sequence links TRBV28 to TRBJ1-1; TRBD1 is perhaps the D gene, given 6 matching bases. Per the germline V gene, MDHEN is the CDR1 and SYDVKM is the CDR2. The CDR3 contains 14 residues, cysteine and phenylalanine counted. Kept here is only the CDR3 DNA, which spans 42 bases and is read in frame from base 1. V is shortened by 5 bases, J by 5 bases, and the region joining them spans 15 bases.